The rows below give T cell receptor beta chains drawn from one sample of a study of T cells in Graves' hyperthyroidism and ophthalmopathy. TCRdb passed the multiplex PCR reads through MiXCR, listing each CDR3 protein once. The sample lists 370,000 or so distinct CDR3 sequences; about 14% were seen once. Material: blood. These receptors were taken from a man aged 25-45 years with Graves' hyperthyroidism that later progressed to Graves' ophthalmopathy. CDR3s include the opening cysteine and the closing phenylalanine or tryptophan. Each record gives: clone size, D gene, V gene, J gene, CDR3 DNA, CDR3 protein. The D gene is left open where the match is weak. Clone size is stated in some rows and not others, as once, few, many or a class when expanded.

size: many
D: -
V: TRBV5-1
J: TRBJ1-3
DNA: TGCGCCAGCAGCGTGAGGGGTGAAGGAAACACCATATATTTT
CDR3: CASSVRGEGNTIYF

size: few
D: -
V: TRBV20-1
J: TRBJ1-6
DNA: TGCAGTGCTAGAAGAGAACATAATTCACCCCTCCACTTT
CDR3: CSARREHNSPLHF

size: many
D: -
V: TRBV18
J: TRBJ1-2
DNA: TGTGCCAGCTCACCAGGGAGGGAGGGCTTCTATGGCTACACCTTC
CDR3: CASSPGREGFYGYTF

size: few
D: -
V: TRBV3-1
J: TRBJ1-3
DNA: TGTGCCAGCAGCCAATGGTTCTCCTTGGGATCAACTGGAAACACCATATATTTT
CDR3: CASSQWFSLGSTGNTIYF

size: many
D: -
V: TRBV2
J: TRBJ1-2
DNA: TGTGCCAGCAGTGTGGGGGGCGCGGAGTATGGCTACACCTTC
CDR3: CASSVGGAEYGYTF

size: -
D: TRBD2
V: TRBV4-1
J: TRBJ2-7
DNA: TGCGCCAGCAGCCGGGGGGGTGGCCCAGGGACCTACGAGCAGTACTTC
CDR3: CASSRGGGPGTYEQYF

size: many
D: -
V: TRBV14
J: TRBJ2-7
DNA: TGTGCCAGCAGCCAAGGAGGGGGACTAAGCTCCTACGAGCAGTACTTC
CDR3: CASSQGGGLSSYEQYF

size: -
D: -
V: TRBV28
J: TRBJ1-5
DNA: TGTGCCAGCAGTTTCTTTGGGGGCAGCCAGCCCCAGCATTTT
CDR3: CASSFFGGSQPQHF

size: many
D: -
V: TRBV5-1
J: TRBJ1-1
DNA: TGCGCCAGCAGCTCCCGGACAGAAGGTGAAGCTTTCTTT
CDR3: CASSSRTEGEAFF

size: -
D: -
V: TRBV20-1
J: TRBJ1-5
DNA: TGCAGTGCTAGAGAGACATCGAATCAGCCCCAGCATTTT
CDR3: CSARETSNQPQHF

size: many
D: TRBD1
V: TRBV6-1
J: TRBJ1-2
DNA: TGTGCCAGCAGTAAACCAGGGGGCTATGGCTACACCTTC
CDR3: CASSKPGGYGYTF

size: many
D: -
V: TRBV2
J: TRBJ2-2
DNA: TGTGCCAGCAGTAGGACAACGAACACCGGGGAGCTGTTTTTT
CDR3: CASSRTTNTGELFF

size: many
D: -
V: TRBV11-2
J: TRBJ2-3
DNA: TGTGCCAGCAGCTTAGTGGGGGGCCCCACAGATACGCAGTATTTT
CDR3: CASSLVGGPTDTQYF

size: -
D: TRBD2
V: TRBV4-3
J: TRBJ2-1
DNA: TGCGCCAGCAGCCTTCGAATCGGGCGGGGGGCCACCCCCCATGAGCAGTTCTTC
CDR3: CASSLRIGRGATPHEQFF

size: -
D: -
V: TRBV28
J: TRBJ2-2
DNA: TGTGCCAGCACACAGGGTAGGGACACCGGGGAGCTGTTTTTT
CDR3: CASTQGRDTGELFF

size: -
D: -
V: TRBV12-5
J: TRBJ1-1
DNA: TGTGCTAGTGGCTTGGTACTGGGGAGGGTCACTGAAGCTTTCTTT
CDR3: CASGLVLGRVTEAFF

size: -
D: -
V: TRBV6-7
J: TRBJ1-3
DNA: TGTGCCAGGACAGGTCTCTCTGGAAACACCATATATTTT
CDR3: CARTGLSGNTIYF

size: many
D: -
V: TRBV5-1
J: TRBJ1-1
DNA: TGCGCCAGCAGCTCGGACGGGGCCACTGAAGCTTTCTTT
CDR3: CASSSDGATEAFF

size: -
D: -
V: TRBV6-1
J: TRBJ2-3
DNA: TGTGCCAGCAGTTTCGACATCGGTGTTACAGATACGCAGTATTTT
CDR3: CASSFDIGVTDTQYF

size: many
D: -
V: TRBV2
J: TRBJ2-6
DNA: TGTGCCAGCAGGGTCAGTTACAGGTCCTCTGGGGCCAACGTCCTGACTTTC
CDR3: CASRVSYRSSGANVLTF

size: -
D: -
V: TRBV7-6
J: TRBJ2-3
DNA: TGTGCCAGCAGCTTCACCTCCGGGAGTAGCACAGATACGCAGTATTTT
CDR3: CASSFTSGSSTDTQYF

size: -
D: -
V: TRBV28
J: TRBJ1-6
DNA: TGTGCCAGCAGTTTGAGGCACTCCTATAATTCACCCCTCCACTTT
CDR3: CASSLRHSYNSPLHF

size: few
D: -
V: TRBV4-1
J: TRBJ2-1
DNA: TGCGCCAGCAGCCAGAACACGTACAATGAGCAGTTCTTC
CDR3: CASSQNTYNEQFF

size: many
D: -
V: TRBV27
J: TRBJ2-7
DNA: TGTGCCAGCATACACCGGGAAAAGGGACCGTACGAGCAGTACTTC
CDR3: CASIHREKGPYEQYF

size: few
D: -
V: TRBV5-1
J: TRBJ2-1
DNA: TGCGCCAGCAGCTTGGCGGAGACAAGAAATGAGCAGTTCTTC
CDR3: CASSLAETRNEQFF

size: -
D: -
V: TRBV4-1
J: TRBJ1-2
DNA: TGCGCCAGCAGCCAAGGCCCCCTCTATGGCTACACCTTC
CDR3: CASSQGPLYGYTF

size: many
D: -
V: TRBV6-5
J: TRBJ1-1
DNA: TGTGCCAGCAGTTACGCCAGGCACACTGAAGCTTTCTTT
CDR3: CASSYARHTEAFF

size: many
D: -
V: TRBV6-1
J: TRBJ2-1
DNA: TGTGCCAGCAGTCTCCGGCCAGACCATGAGCAGTTCTTC
CDR3: CASSLRPDHEQFF

size: many
D: TRBD2
V: TRBV12-3/TRBV12-4
J: TRBJ2-3
DNA: TGTGCCAGCAGCAGCGGGGGGATCAGCACAGATACGCAGTATTTT
CDR3: CASSSGGISTDTQYF

size: few
D: -
V: TRBV7-9
J: TRBJ2-1
DNA: TGTGCCAGCAGCTTACCTGTTGAAACTGAGCAGTTCTTC
CDR3: CASSLPVETEQFF

size: many
D: TRBD1
V: TRBV7-8
J: TRBJ1-1
DNA: TGTGCCAGCAGCTTAAGGGGGCGCGAGGACACTGAAGCTTTCTTT
CDR3: CASSLRGREDTEAFF

size: -
D: TRBD1
V: TRBV9
J: TRBJ2-7
DNA: TGTGCCAGCAGCGTAGGGGGACAGCAATCCTACGAGCAGTACTTC
CDR3: CASSVGGQQSYEQYF

size: -
D: -
V: TRBV5-6
J: TRBJ2-4
DNA: TGTGCCAGCAGCTTACTCGGGGCAGGGCTGAACATTCAGTACTTC
CDR3: CASSLLGAGLNIQYF

size: many
D: TRBD1
V: TRBV20-1
J: TRBJ1-2
DNA: TGCAGTGCAGATAACGACAGGGTCACCTATGGCTACACCTTC
CDR3: CSADNDRVTYGYTF

size: many
D: TRBD2
V: TRBV30
J: TRBJ2-7
DNA: TGTGCCTCCGGGGGGGGCTACGAGCAGTACTTC
CDR3: CASGGGYEQYF

size: few
D: TRBD1
V: TRBV30
J: TRBJ2-7
DNA: TGTGCCTGGAGCCTCGGGACAGGGGGATACGAGCAGTACTTC
CDR3: CAWSLGTGGYEQYF

size: once
D: TRBD2
V: TRBV2
J: TRBJ2-5
DNA: TGTGCCAGCACCGGGACTAGCGCTACAGAGACCCAGTACTTC
CDR3: CASTGTSATETQYF

size: few
D: -
V: TRBV3-1
J: TRBJ2-1
DNA: TGTGCCAGCAGCTTCCCCCCCTTTCGACCTTACAATGAGCAGTTCTTC
CDR3: CASSFPPFRPYNEQFF

size: many
D: -
V: TRBV28
J: TRBJ2-3
DNA: TGTGCCAGCAGTTTTCAGGGACGCACAGATACGCAGTATTTT
CDR3: CASSFQGRTDTQYF

size: -
D: TRBD2
V: TRBV9
J: TRBJ2-3
DNA: TGTGCCAGCAACAGCCTAGCGGGGCTGTCAGATACGCAGTATTTT
CDR3: CASNSLAGLSDTQYF